This T cell receptor (beta chain) was recorded in a study of T cell changes during pregnancy in multiple sclerosis. Germline trimming cut 1 base from V and 0 bases from J; bases unmatched to any gene: 13. CDR3 length: 20 amino acids. The germline gives CDR1 SGHTA, CDR2 FQGTGA. TCRdb's copy holds only in-frame clones and misses some; the assay was immunoSEQ multiplex PCR. The table shows 93,000 or so clones, with 80% to 95% occurring only once. This specimen was peripheral blood, taken before pregnancy. This clonotype was obtained from a female donor with multiple sclerosis, enrolled in a pregnancy study. The chain combines TRBV7-3 with TRBJ2-1; 9 nucleotides agree with TRBD2. In DNA form, the CDR3 reads TGTGCCAGCAGCTTAAGGCCTAGCGGGGCCTTAATTGGCTCCTACAATGAGCAGTTCTTC. Its protein is CASSLRPSGALIGSYNEQFF.